The present entry profiles one T cell receptor beta chain with its context. Preparing the TCRbeta library involved the use of unique molecular identifiers. Via MiXCR, TCRdb re-called the PCR reads, giving one row per CDR3 protein. The sample includes fewer than 200,000 distinct CDR3 sequences, around 6.8% of them seen just once. Per germline, CDR1 SGHDT and CDR2 YYEEEE. The CDR3 covers 19 residues. Trimming took 6 bases from V and 0 from J, leaving 27 bases between them. The data derive from a study of T-cell reconstitution after alpha-beta-depleted transplantation in children. The chain has TRBV5-6 and TRBJ1-2; the D gene is possibly TRBD1 (5 bases). This clonotype was obtained from a human donor who donated a stem cell graft to a child with Wiskott-Aldrich syndrome. Sample: PBMCs from the stem cell graft donor, taken from the stem cell graft. DNA of the CDR3: TGTGCCAGCATTCTAGCCTGGGACCCGGACCGGTCAACTAACTATGGCTACACCTTC. It is translated as CASILAWDPDRSTNYGYTF.